A selection of T cell receptor beta chains follows, all from one sample in a study of blood T cell repertoires in COVID-19. Sequenced by immunoSEQ multiplex PCR; TCRdb stores in-frame clones only, minus some. The table lists hundreds of thousands of clones, about nine tenths of them singletons. Sequenced input: peripheral blood. These receptor sequences come from a woman aged 18-29 years with acute or convalescent COVID-19. Each CDR3 is given with its conserved first and last residue. The D gene is left open where the match is weak. A clone size is listed for some rows: how often the clone was seen (once, few, many), or a class if it is expanded.

V: TRBV3-1/TRBV3-2
J: TRBJ1-2
size: .
D: TRBD1
CDR3: CASSPPGQGAYGYTF
DNA: TGTGCCAGCAGCCCACCAGGACAGGGAGCTTATGGCTACACCTTC

V: TRBV30
J: TRBJ2-1
size: .
D: TRBD2
CDR3: CAWSVIAGGAYNEQFF
DNA: TGTGCCTGGAGTGTTATTGCGGGGGGCGCCTACAATGAGCAGTTCTTC

V: TRBV5-8
J: TRBJ1-1
size: .
D: .
CDR3: CASSLRTGNTEAFF
DNA: TGTGCCAGCAGCTTGAGAACAGGGAACACTGAAGCTTTCTTT

V: TRBV7-2
J: TRBJ1-6
size: .
D: .
CDR3: CASSLALGTQEGSYNSPLHF
DNA: TGTGCCAGCAGCTTAGCGCTAGGGACCCAGGAGGGCTCCTATAATTCACCCCTCCACTTT

V: TRBV6-5
J: TRBJ1-2
size: .
D: TRBD1
CDR3: CASSYSDRTSYGYTF
DNA: TGTGCCAGCAGTTACTCGGACAGGACCTCTTATGGCTACACCTTC

V: TRBV6-1
J: TRBJ2-2
size: .
D: .
CDR3: CASSELGDTGELFF
DNA: TGTGCCAGCAGTGAGTTGGGAGACACCGGGGAGCTGTTTTTT

V: TRBV27
J: TRBJ2-2
size: .
D: .
CDR3: CASGHFTGELFF
DNA: TGTGCCTCGGGACACTTCACCGGGGAGCTGTTTTTT

V: TRBV27
J: TRBJ2-7
size: .
D: .
CDR3: CASSLTYRLQDEQYF
DNA: TGTGCCAGCAGTCTAACTTACCGTCTCCAGGACGAGCAGTACTTC

V: TRBV9
J: TRBJ2-7
size: few
D: .
CDR3: CASSPLGGYEQYF
DNA: TGTGCCAGCAGCCCCCTGGGGGGCTACGAGCAGTACTTC

V: TRBV2
J: TRBJ1-2
size: .
D: .
CDR3: CASGQNAGNGYTF
DNA: TGTGCCAGCGGTCAGAATGCGGGGAATGGCTACACCTTC

V: TRBV2
J: TRBJ2-7
size: .
D: TRBD2
CDR3: CASTRAGGSYEQYF
DNA: TGTGCCAGCACTCGAGCGGGAGGCTCCTACGAGCAGTACTTC

V: TRBV3-1/TRBV3-2
J: TRBJ1-2
size: .
D: TRBD1
CDR3: CASIGRDRASNYGYTF
DNA: TGTGCCAGCATAGGACGGGACAGGGCTTCTAACTATGGCTACACCTTC

V: TRBV6-5
J: TRBJ2-3
size: .
D: .
CDR3: CASSYSGARTDTQYF
DNA: TGTGCCAGCAGTTACTCGGGGGCCCGCACAGATACGCAGTATTTT

V: TRBV19
J: TRBJ2-6
size: .
D: .
CDR3: CASSVDSLTGANVLTF
DNA: TGTGCCAGTAGTGTGGACAGTCTAACTGGGGCCAACGTCCTGACTTTC

V: TRBV14
J: TRBJ2-1
size: .
D: TRBD1
CDR3: CASSLDRGSYNEQFF
DNA: TGTGCCAGCAGCCTCGACAGGGGCTCCTACAATGAGCAGTTCTTC

V: TRBV4-1
J: TRBJ1-2
size: once
D: .
CDR3: CASSQEWAVAGYTF
DNA: TGCGCCAGCAGCCAAGAATGGGCAGTGGCGGGCTACACCTTC

V: TRBV6-4
J: TRBJ1-1
size: .
D: .
CDR3: CASSDEVGLNTEAFF
DNA: TGTGCCAGCAGTGACGAGGTGGGGCTGAACACTGAAGCTTTCTTT

V: TRBV30
J: TRBJ1-2
size: .
D: TRBD1
CDR3: CAWSYRGSHGYTF
DNA: TGTGCCTGGAGTTACAGGGGATCACATGGCTACACCTTC

V: TRBV19
J: TRBJ1-1
size: .
D: .
CDR3: CASTARGDTEAFF
DNA: TGTGCCAGTACCGCCCGGGGGGACACTGAAGCTTTCTTT

V: TRBV7-9
J: TRBJ1-1
size: once
D: .
CDR3: CASSLARGEGGTEAFF
DNA: TGTGCCAGCAGCTTAGCGCGCGGAGAGGGAGGGACTGAAGCTTTCTTT

V: TRBV28
J: TRBJ1-1
size: .
D: .
CDR3: CASTSYTGIGRVMAEAFF
DNA: TGTGCCAGCACTTCCTATACCGGGATTGGGAGGGTAATGGCTGAAGCTTTCTTT

V: TRBV19
J: TRBJ1-2
size: few
D: .
CDR3: CASSIDGQLNYGYTF
DNA: TGTGCCAGTAGTATAGATGGACAACTGAACTATGGCTACACCTTC

V: TRBV19
J: TRBJ1-6
size: .
D: TRBD1
CDR3: CASSWTGRDSPLHF
DNA: TGTGCCAGTAGTTGGACAGGGAGGGATTCACCCCTCCACTTT

V: TRBV25-1
J: TRBJ1-1
size: .
D: .
CDR3: CASRKDRYTEAFF
DNA: TGTGCCAGCAGAAAGGACAGATACACTGAAGCTTTCTTT

V: TRBV3-1/TRBV3-2
J: TRBJ2-4
size: .
D: TRBD2
CDR3: CASSMSGGTAKNIQYF
DNA: TGTGCCAGCAGCATGAGCGGGGGGACGGCCAAAAACATTCAGTACTTC

V: TRBV6-5
J: TRBJ1-1
size: .
D: .
CDR3: CASSPGPVNTEAFF
DNA: TGTGCCAGCAGTCCTGGGCCGGTGAACACTGAAGCTTTCTTT

V: TRBV19
J: TRBJ1-2
size: .
D: .
CDR3: CASTAAAANYGYTF
DNA: TGTGCCAGTACCGCTGCGGCGGCTAACTATGGCTACACCTTC

V: TRBV28
J: TRBJ2-1
size: .
D: TRBD2
CDR3: CASRAGGSDNEQFF
DNA: TGTGCCAGCAGGGCGGGGGGCTCAGACAATGAGCAGTTCTTC

V: TRBV5-8
J: TRBJ1-2
size: .
D: .
CDR3: CASSKGDRPNYGYTF
DNA: TGTGCCAGCAGCAAAGGAGACAGGCCTAACTATGGCTACACCTTC

V: TRBV6-6
J: TRBJ2-7
size: .
D: TRBD1
CDR3: CASSYSPGQAVGEYF
DNA: TGTGCCAGCAGTTACTCTCCGGGACAGGCCGTCGGGGAGTACTTC

V: TRBV5-4
J: TRBJ2-7
size: .
D: .
CDR3: CASSLMQGTHSKQYF
DNA: TGTGCCAGCAGCTTGATGCAGGGGACACATTCTAAGCAGTACTTC

V: TRBV5-5
J: TRBJ2-7
size: .
D: TRBD1
CDR3: CASSLVRGQVLSYEQYF
DNA: TGTGCCAGCAGCTTGGTTCGGGGACAGGTCCTATCCTACGAGCAGTACTTC

V: TRBV30
J: TRBJ2-7
size: .
D: .
CDR3: CAWSVGQSYEQYF
DNA: TGTGCCTGGAGTGTTGGGCAGTCCTACGAGCAGTACTTC